The clone carrying this T cell receptor beta chain showed up just a few times. The data derive from a study of T cells in Graves' hyperthyroidism and ophthalmopathy. Authors of the study amplified TCR beta CDR3 regions from RNA transcripts. Carried out on the TCR CDR3, a first-round RT-PCR used the HTBI primer set. TCRdb re-derived calls from the multiplex PCR reads in MiXCR, one entry per CDR3 protein. The sample includes 450,000 to 650,000 distinct CDR3 sequences, around 20% of them seen just once. CDR1 is SGHTA, CDR2 FQGNSA, per germline. The germline V and J ends were trimmed by 2 bases and 5 bases, with 18 bases remaining between them. This CDR3 is built from 17 residues.

V gene TRBV7-2 combines with J gene TRBJ2-2, with a possible D match to TRBD1 (5 bases). The receptor comes from a man between 18 and 29 years old with Graves' hyperthyroidism. Material for sequencing was blood. Written as DNA, the CDR3 is TGTGCCAGCAGCTTAACGCTGGCTGACAGTACAACCGGGGAGCTGTTTTTT. Its protein product is CASSLTLADSTTGELFF.